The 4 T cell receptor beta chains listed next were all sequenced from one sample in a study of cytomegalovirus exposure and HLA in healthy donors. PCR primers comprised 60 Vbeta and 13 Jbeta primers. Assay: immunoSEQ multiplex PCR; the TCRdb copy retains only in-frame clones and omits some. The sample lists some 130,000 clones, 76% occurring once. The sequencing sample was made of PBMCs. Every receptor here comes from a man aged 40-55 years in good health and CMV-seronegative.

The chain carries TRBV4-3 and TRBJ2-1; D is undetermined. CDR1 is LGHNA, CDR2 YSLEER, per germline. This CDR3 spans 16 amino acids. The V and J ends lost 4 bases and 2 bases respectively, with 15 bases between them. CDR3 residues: CASSRSVVPPYNEQFF. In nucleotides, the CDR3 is TGCGCCAGCAGCCGCTCGGTGGTGCCCCCCTACAATGAGCAGTTCTTC.

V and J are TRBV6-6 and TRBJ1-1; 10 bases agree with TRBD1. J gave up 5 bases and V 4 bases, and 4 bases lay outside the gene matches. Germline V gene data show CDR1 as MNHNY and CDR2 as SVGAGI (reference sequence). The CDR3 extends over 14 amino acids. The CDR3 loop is CASSLTGGRTEAFF. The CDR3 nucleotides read TGTGCCAGCAGTTTGACAGGGGGCCGGACTGAAGCTTTCTTT.

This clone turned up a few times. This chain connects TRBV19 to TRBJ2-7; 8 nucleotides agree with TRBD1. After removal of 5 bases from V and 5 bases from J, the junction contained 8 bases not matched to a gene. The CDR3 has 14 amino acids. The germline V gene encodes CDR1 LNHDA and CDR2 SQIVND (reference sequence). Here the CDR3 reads CASSPGGAKDEQYF. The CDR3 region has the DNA TGTGCCAGTAGTCCAGGGGGCGCGAAGGACGAGCAGTACTTC.

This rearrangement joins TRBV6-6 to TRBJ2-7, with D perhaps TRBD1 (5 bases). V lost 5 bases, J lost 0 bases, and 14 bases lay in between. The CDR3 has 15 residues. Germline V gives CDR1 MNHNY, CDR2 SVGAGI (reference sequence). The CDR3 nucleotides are TGTGCCAGCAGTGCCTCACAGGACCACTCCTACGAGCAGTACTTC. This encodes CASSASQDHSYEQYF.